Below, 3 T cell receptor beta chains from the same sample are listed, as sequenced in a study of cytomegalovirus exposure and HLA in healthy donors. Use of 60 Vbeta and 13 Jbeta primers characterized the PCR. The repertoire was sequenced with immunoSEQ multiplex PCR; TCRdb's copy has only in-frame clones and lacks some. Counted here are approximately 220,000 clones, over 65% occurring once; the ten biggest clones make up 15% to 18%. The sequenced sample was PBMCs. These receptors were collected from a man aged 40-49 years in good health and CMV-seronegative.

This rearrangement joins TRBV12-5 to TRBJ2-1, with 9 bases lining up with TRBD1. Germline trimming cut 0 bases from V and 6 bases from J; bases unmatched to any gene: 9. This CDR3 spans 17 amino acids. CDR1 and CDR2 (germline): LGHNT, FRNRAP. DNA of the CDR3: TGTGCTAGTGGTTTGGTAGGGGGGGACAGGGATCTCAATGAGCAGTTCTTC. It codes for CASGLVGGDRDLNEQFF.

Regarding this clone: Germline and junction disagree at one end, which may indicate a read error. The chain recombines TRBV25-1 with TRBJ2-5, with 7 bases aligning to TRBD2. The germline gives CDR1 MGHDK, CDR2 SYGVNS. This CDR3 is built from 11 residues. CDR3 in amino acids: CASSERGLVDF. The CDR3 DNA sequence: TGTGCCAGCAGTGAAAGAGGACTAGTTGACTTC.

The rearrangement links TRBV11-2 to TRBJ2-7; 14 bases line up with TRBD2. V lost 10 bases and J lost 1; bases outside the gene matches: 12. This CDR3 is 17 amino acids long. Germline CDR1 SGHAT, CDR2 FQNNGV. The CDR3 region has the DNA TGTGCCACCCAGGGACTAGCGGGAGATAGGGGATCCTACGAGCAGTACTTC. It encodes CATQGLAGDRGSYEQYF.